These 21 T cell receptor beta chains originate from one sample sequenced in a study of Ad26.COV2.S vaccination and SARS-CoV-2 variants. Here immunoSEQ multiplex PCR was the method, and the copy in TCRdb shows in-frame clones only, minus some. The sample consists of some 450,000 clones, roughly 87% of them appearing once. Treatment in this sample: some 19 received Ad26.COV2.S at low or high dose, single or two shots; about 5 received placebo; per-sample allocation not given. All samples were drawn on day 63, counting from the first vaccine or placebo injection. Specimen: peripheral blood, collected in a trial of Ad26.COV2.S vaccine versus placebo. The origin of the receptors is a person between 18 and 60 years old who received the Ad26.COV2.S COVID-19 vaccine or a placebo.

The chain carries TRBV11-2 and TRBJ2-2; D perhaps matches TRBD1 (6 bases). Germline assignment: CDR1 SGHAT and CDR2 FQNNGV. The CDR3 is made up of 16 amino acids. The V end lost 3 bases, the J end lost 6 bases, and 17 bases lay between the germline ends. In DNA form, the CDR3 reads TGTGCCAGCAGCTTGGTGTCAGGGGTTGGACCCGGGGAGCTGTTTTTT. Its protein product is CASSLVSGVGPGELFF. Based on the CDR3 plus reference TRBV11-2 and TRBJ2-2, the full variable domain is EAGVAQSPRYKIIEKRQSVAFWCNPISGHATLYWYQQILGQGPKLLIQFQNNGVVDDSQLPKDRFSAERLKGVDSTLKIQPAKLEDSAVYLCASSLVSGVGPGELFFGEGSRLTVL.

The J gene is TRBJ1-1, the V gene TRBV28, with a weak D call TRBD1 (5 bases). The CDR3 loop spans 12 amino acids. Germline loops: CDR1 MDHEN, CDR2 SYDVKM. Trimming took off 6 bases at V and 10 bases at J, with 15 bases between the two ends. The CDR3 sequence: CASSSVGGLAFF. CDR3 in DNA: TGTGCCAGCAGCTCGGTGGGGGGTCTAGCTTTCTTT.

V and J are TRBV9 and TRBJ2-2; D perhaps matches TRBD1 (5 bases). Deletions cut 4 bases from V and 6 bases from J, with 16 bases between. The CDR3 loop spans 15 amino acids. Germline assignment: CDR1 SGDLS and CDR2 YYNGEE. CDR3 sequence reads: CASSLQGFSPGELFF. CDR3 nucleotides: TGTGCCAGCAGCCTCCAGGGATTTAGTCCCGGGGAGCTGTTTTTT. The entire variable domain, with the rest obtained from reference TRBV9 and TRBJ2-2, is as follows: DSGVTQTPKHLITATGQRVTLRCSPRSGDLSVYWYQQSLDQGLQFLIQYYNGEERAKGNILERFSAQQFPDLHSELNLSSLELGDSALYFCASSLQGFSPGELFFGEGSRLTVL.

The chain combines TRBV5-4 with TRBJ2-1; D uncertain. Germline V gives CDR1 SGHNT, CDR2 YYREEE (reference sequence). The CDR3 has 16 amino acids. Trimming removed 1 base at V and 4 bases at J, with 15 bases between. The DNA of the CDR3 is TGTGCCAGCAGCTTGTCCGGAATTAGCCGGTACAATGAGCAGTTCTTC. Protein: CASSLSGISRYNEQFF.

This clone was recorded a few times. V gene TRBV2 combines with J gene TRBJ2-4; no definite D call. V dropped 4 bases and J dropped 6 bases, with 13 bases sitting between them. Looked up from germline, CDR1 is SNHLY and CDR2 is FYNNEI. This CDR3 contains 14 residues. The DNA of the CDR3 is TGTGCCAGCAGTGGCCTCGGGTCCGTAAACATTCAGTACTTC. Translating gives CASSGLGSVNIQYF.

V and J are TRBV19 and TRBJ2-2; the D gene is possibly TRBD1 (6 bases). The germline V gene encodes CDR1 LNHDA and CDR2 SQIVND (reference sequence). With 5 bases removed from V and 5 bases from J, the gap between germline ends came to 9 bases. This CDR3 has 13 residues. In nucleotides, the CDR3 is TGTGCCAGTAGTTGGCAGGGGACCGGGGAGCTGTTTTTT. Encoded protein: CASSWQGTGELFF. The complete variable domain, with remaining parts taken from reference TRBV19 and TRBJ2-2, reads DGGITQSPKYLFRKEGQNVTLSCEQNLNHDAMYWYRQDPGQGLRLIYYSQIVNDFQKGDIAEGYSVSREKKESFPLTVTSAQKNPTAFYLCASSWQGTGELFFGEGSRLTVL.

The chain recombines TRBV6-5 with TRBJ2-7; 8 nucleotides align to TRBD1. Trimming removed 4 bases from V and 2 bases from J; junction bases left unmatched: 7. This CDR3 has 15 residues. From germline, CDR1 is MNHEY and CDR2 SVGAGI. The CDR3 bases are TGTGCCAGCAGTTCCCGAAACAGGGGGACCTACGAGCAGTACTTC. Encoded protein: CASSSRNRGTYEQYF.

The chain carries TRBV18 and TRBJ1-5, with D hard to call. Looked up from germline, CDR1 is KGHSH and CDR2 is LQKENI. The CDR3 totals 12 residues. V was shortened by 5 bases and J by 5 bases, with 7 bases between the two germline ends. In DNA form, the CDR3 reads TGTGCCAGCTCAGCGAGGGATCAGCCCCAGCATTTT. Amino acid sequence: CASSARDQPQHF.

V and J are TRBV19 and TRBJ1-5; 8 positions agree with TRBD1. V dropped 6 bases and J dropped 3; count of bases not matched to a gene: 7. The CDR3 contains 15 residues. In germline, CDR1 is LNHDA, CDR2 SQIVND (reference sequence). The CDR3 reads CASSRRDRNNQPQHF. CDR3 coding DNA: TGTGCCAGTAGCCGCCGGGACAGGAACAATCAGCCCCAGCATTTT.

The count of this clone is one. The V and J genes are TRBV7-2 and TRBJ1-2; D remains ambiguous. CDR1 and CDR2 from the germline V gene are SGHTA and FQGNSA. Trimming took off 1 base at V and 1 base at J, with 13 bases between the two ends. This CDR3 is 16 amino acids long. CDR3 sequence reads: CASSLGVWEINYGYTF. The CDR3 DNA is TGTGCCAGCAGCTTAGGGGTGTGGGAAATTAACTATGGCTACACCTTC. Complete variable domain (other parts from reference TRBV7-2 and TRBJ1-2): GAGVSQSPSNKVTEKGKDVELRCDPISGHTALYWYRQSLGQGLEFLIYFQGNSAPDKSGLPSDRFSAERTGGSVSTLTIQRTQQEDSAVYLCASSLGVWEINYGYTFGSGTRLTVV.

This rearrangement joins TRBV5-1 to TRBJ2-5; TRBD2 matches at 7 bases. CDR1 is SGHRS, CDR2 YFSETQ, per germline. The CDR3 covers 16 residues. The ends lost 5 bases at V and 4 bases at J; junction bases unmatched: 14. The CDR3 loop is CASRGGRINMGETQYF. DNA of the CDR3: TGCGCCAGCAGGGGCGGGAGAATTAACATGGGAGAGACCCAGTACTTC.

This clone appeared a few times. J is TRBJ2-1 and V is TRBV29-1; 7 bases align to TRBD2. Germline values: CDR1 SQVTM, CDR2 ANQGSEA. The CDR3 is made up of 12 amino acids. The junction had 5 bases not matched to a gene; V was cut back by 5 bases and J by 7 bases. The CDR3 DNA sequence: TGCAGCGTTACTAGCGAACCAAATGAGCAGTTCTTC. This encodes CSVTSEPNEQFF.

This chain connects TRBV4-2 to TRBJ1-2, with 8 bases aligning to TRBD1. The CDR3 is made up of 18 amino acids. V gave up 0 bases and J gave up 3 bases; unmatched junction bases: 12. Germline V gene data show CDR1 as LGHNA and CDR2 as YNFKEQ. CDR3 amino acids: CASSQDLSQGAFDYGYTF. CDR3 sequence (DNA): TGTGCCAGCAGCCAAGATCTAAGCCAGGGGGCTTTCGACTATGGCTACACCTTC.

V is TRBV4-2 and J is TRBJ2-1, with 7 bases that match TRBD2. The CDR3 totals 15 residues. Germline values: CDR1 LGHNA, CDR2 YNFKEQ. V lost 2 bases and J lost 4; bases outside the gene matches: 5. CDR3 residues: CASSQPREGYNEQFF. The CDR3 nucleotides are TGTGCCAGCAGCCAACCAAGGGAGGGGTACAATGAGCAGTTCTTC.

The chain links TRBV29-1 to TRBJ2-2; tentatively, D is TRBD1 (5 bases). This CDR3 is built from 13 residues. The V gene's germline CDR1 is SQVTM and CDR2 ANQGSEA. Deletions cut 4 bases from V and 6 bases from J, with 12 bases between. CDR3 nucleotides: TGCAGCGTTGCCCCCAGGGCCTCCGGGGAGCTGTTTTTT. It yields the protein CSVAPRASGELFF.

The chain recombines TRBV27 with TRBJ1-5, with TRBD1 matching 8 bases. Per the germline V gene, CDR1 is MNHEY and CDR2 is SMNVEV (reference sequence). Trimming cost V 5 bases and J 9 bases; bases outside gene matches: 3. The length of the CDR3 is 12 residues. The CDR3 DNA follows: TGTGCCAGCAGTCCAGGGGGCCGGCCCCAGCATTTT. Translated, it gives CASSPGGRPQHF.

This chain connects TRBV27 to TRBJ1-5, with D uncertain. Trimming took 2 bases from V and 4 from J, leaving 6 bases between them. This CDR3 contains 13 residues. In germline, CDR1 is MNHEY, CDR2 SMNVEV (reference sequence). The CDR3 is CASSLQGNQPQHF. The DNA for the CDR3 is TGTGCCAGCAGTTTACAAGGGAATCAGCCCCAGCATTTT.

The chain couples TRBV14 to TRBJ1-4; 9 bases are shared with TRBD1. This CDR3 is 14 amino acids long. The junction had 6 bases not matched to a gene; V was cut back by 6 bases and J by 7 bases. Germline-derived CDR1 and CDR2 are SGHDN and FVKESK. The CDR3 protein is CASRSTGGSEKLFF. CDR3 in DNA: TGTGCCAGCAGGTCTACAGGGGGCTCTGAAAAACTGTTTTTT.

As regards this clone: The CDR3 does not close with the conserved phenylalanine or tryptophan, likely indicating a read error. The DNA is left out, because the CDR3 cannot be placed on it with certainty; the CDR3 is given as TCRdb lists it. The chain recombines TRBV27 with TRBJ2-7; the table's D gene call, TRBD2, was not cross checked with the DNA. The CDR3 is 12 residues long, counting both termini. In germline, CDR1 is MNHEY, CDR2 SMNVEV (reference sequence). The chain's CDR3 is CASSFRGGQLLI.

The chain is built from TRBV24-1 and TRBJ2-5; D is uncertain. The CDR3 length is 15 residues. Germline CDR1 is KGHDR and CDR2 is SFDVKD. The germline V and J ends were trimmed by 3 bases and 1 base, with 11 bases remaining between them. CDR3 sequence reads: CATSDPGRSQETQYF. CDR3 in DNA: TGTGCCACCAGTGATCCAGGACGGAGCCAAGAGACCCAGTACTTC.

V is TRBV15 and J is TRBJ1-4; D possibly corresponds to TRBD1 (5 bases). V shed 0 bases and J shed 6 bases, with 20 bases lying between them. The CDR3 has 18 amino acids. Germline V gene sequence: CDR1 LNHNV, CDR2 YYDKDF (reference sequence). The CDR3 coding sequence is TGTGCCACCAGCAGAGATTTTATTTCGGCAGGGTTCGATGAAAAACTGTTTTTT. It translates to CATSRDFISAGFDEKLFF.